This TCR beta chain was observed in a study of shared clonotypes between healthy human individuals. The study, taken as a whole, reports: Researchers sampled blood only, noting tissue repertoires likely differ. Of the naive CD4 clonotypes, around 5.2% were shared across four donors.

V lost 3 bases and J 9 bases, leaving 21 bases between the germline ends. In germline, CDR1 is LNHNV, CDR2 YYDKDF (reference sequence). CDR3 length: 15 residues. From CD4+ cells came CD45RA+ naive and CD45RA-negative memory subsets. Tens of thousands of T cell genomes (approximately 180 ng DNA) went into each sorted-subset replicate. Clones were read by immunoSEQ multiplex PCR, and TCRdb kept only the in-frame ones, dropping some. The table has about 2.3 million clones, around 92% seen once. Details on this clone: Its target is unknown.

The sequenced sample was naive CD4+ T cells from PBMCs. Subset given: CD45RA+ positively selected. The chain has TRBV15 and TRBJ2-7; D is uncertain. The receptor was derived from a man between 18 and 29 years old in good health. Some clones in this sample may be carry-over from other donors' samples. The CDR3 coding sequence is TGTGCCACCAGCAGTAGGGATGGACCAAAGTCTGTGCAGTACTTC. It yields the protein CATSSRDGPKSVQYF.